The source of this TCR beta chain is a study of cytotoxic CD8 clonotypes in ibrutinib-treated CLL. Study information: Patients attained roughly 25 partial and 2 complete responses; at median around 68 months, around 15 remained remitted while around twelve progressed. Following treatment for a median roughly 12 months, range 6 to 36, response samples were then taken.

Cryopreserved PBMCs provided roughly 2 micrograms of genomic DNA for the TCR beta libraries. Clones were sequenced by immunoSEQ multiplex PCR, and TCRdb holds only the in-frame ones, with some missing. The sample lists about 140,000 clones, around three quarters occurring once. Study results and caveats: Against age-matched healthy donors, baseline clonality ran higher and tracked circulating CD8+ T-cell counts.

Germline CDR1 and CDR2: SGHDN and FVKESK. The CDR3 totals 18 residues. V was clipped by 1 base and J by 0 bases, with 18 bases between them. This clone was seen more than once but under ten times. Its antigen remains unidentified. This receptor was obtained from a human donor with chronic lymphocytic leukemia. The sequences come from PBMCs, collected after 12 months of ibrutinib treatment. This sequence joins TRBV14 and TRBJ1-2; no reliable D call. CDR3 sequence reads: CASSQGYYMPRTNYGYTF. The CDR3 nucleotides read TGTGCCAGCAGCCAAGGTTATTACATGCCCCGTACTAACTATGGCTACACCTTC. Drawing the rest from reference TRBV14 and TRBJ1-2, the complete variable domain is EAGVTQFPSHSVIEKGQTVTLRCDPISGHDNLYWYRRVMGKEIKFLLHFVKESKQDESGMPNNRFLAERTGGTYSTLKVQPAELEDSGVYFCASSQGYYMPRTNYGYTFGSGTRLTVV.